This TCR beta chain is drawn from a study of T-cell memory formation after mild COVID-19. Study-level findings and limits: Clones contracting over day 15 to 85 were CD4/CD8 balanced, with later expanders leaning CD4+. Pre-infection memory contained some responding clones, which suggested that cross-reactive memory had joined.

V lost 4 bases to trimming and J lost 6 bases, with 8 bases between them. Germline loops: CDR1 SGHNT, CDR2 YYREEE (reference sequence). CDR3 length: 12 residues. At least ten counts were recorded for this clonotype. Its antigen remains unknown. Via MiXCR, TCRdb re-called the 5' RACE reads, giving one row per CDR3 protein. Seen here are approximately 570,000 distinct CDR3 sequences, approximately 19% observed once, and the top ten hold 12%. The chain joins TRBV5-4 to TRBJ2-1, with D unclear. The sequence was obtained from an adult woman who had mild COVID-19 (a few samples of this study predate the infection). Cell type and time point are not known. Sequencing was done on a sample of PBMCs or a T cell subset sorted from them (not recorded which). The CDR3, as DNA: TGTGCCAGCAGCGCCACCCTCAATGAGCAGTTCTTC. It encodes CASSATLNEQFF.